What follows is one TCR beta chain and its context. Germline trimming cut 8 bases from V and 0 bases from J; bases unmatched to any gene: 6. The germline CDR1 and CDR2 sequences are SGHDT and YYEEEE. The CDR3 extends over 14 amino acids. PCR was performed using 60 Vbeta and 13 Jbeta primers. Using immunoSEQ multiplex PCR, the repertoire was profiled, and TCRdb retains in-frame clones only, with some absent. The sample records roughly 290,000 clones, approximately 90% being singletons. These data are taken from a study of cytomegalovirus exposure and HLA in healthy donors. The chain employs TRBV5-6 and TRBJ2-7; 9 bases agree with TRBD1. Specimen: PBMCs. This TCR came from a woman aged 18 to 35 in good health and CMV-seronegative. The CDR3 loop is CASRATGGSYEQYF. CDR3 DNA: TGTGCCAGTCGCGCGACAGGGGGCTCCTACGAGCAGTACTTC.